This T cell receptor beta chain came from a study of CD8+CD57+ T cells in acquired aplastic anemia. Turning to the study itself: The study obtained an average of 3.2 ug of DNA from sorted CD4+ and CD8+ cells. The study's findings and limits: Patient and control CD8+ Simpson's diversity was not significantly different. Researchers report that approximately 28 CD8+ CDR3 sequences appeared in both patients and controls.

To note about this clonotype: Its specificity is unknown.

In patients chosen for sequencing, flow cytometry had shown CD8+CD57+ cell expansion. The patients all had a severe acquired aplastic anemia diagnosis. CDR3 and TCR beta VDJ profiling relied on genomic DNA as the template. TCRdb passed the reads through MiXCR, listing each CDR3 protein once. The profile shows about 180,000 distinct CDR3 sequences, almost 50% of them singletons. Germline assignment: CDR1 ENHRY and CDR2 SYGVKD. The V end lost 0 bases, the J end lost 8 bases, and 13 bases lay between the germline ends. The CDR3 totals 14 residues. The V call is TRBV10-3, the J call TRBJ1-2, with D possibly being TRBD1 (5 bases). Sequenced material: sorted CD4+, CD8+, or CD8+CD57+ T cells (not recorded which) from PBMCs. The clonotype comes from a human donor with aplastic anemia. DNA of the CDR3: TGTGCCATCAGTGAGTCGACGGCAGGGTGGGGCTACACCTTC. It codes for CAISESTAGWGYTF.